This is a list of T cell receptor beta chains from one sample in a study of cytomegalovirus exposure and HLA in healthy donors. Sequenced by immunoSEQ multiplex PCR; TCRdb stores in-frame clones only, minus some. The data hold approximately 110,000 clones, with roughly 69% observed a single time. Sequencing input: PBMCs. Source of these receptors: a man aged 50-59 years in good health and CMV-seropositive. CDR3s include the opening cysteine and the closing phenylalanine or tryptophan. D genes are given only for firm matches. Clone size, where shown, is once, few, many, or a class for clones that have expanded.

cdr3_nt,cdr3_aa,v_call,clone_size,d_call,cdr3_length,j_call
TGTGCCAGCAGCCGACAGGCTGCGCAGGGTCAGCCCCAGCATTTT,CASSRQAAQGQPQHF,TRBV6-1,once,NA,15,TRBJ1-5
TGTGCCAGCAGTTACTCCCTAGCGTCGAGCTCCTACGAGCAGTACTTC,CASSYSLASSSYEQYF,TRBV6-6,NA,NA,16,TRBJ2-7
TGCGCCAGCAGCTTGCAGGGACAGGGAAACGAAAAACTGTCTTTT,CASSLQGQGNEKLSF,TRBV5-1,NA,TRBD1,15,TRBJ1-4
TGTGCCAGCAGACAGGCGGGCCCTAGCGGGGCCGACAATGAGCAGTTCTTC,CASRQAGPSGADNEQFF,TRBV7-8,NA,TRBD2,17,TRBJ2-1
TGCGCCAGCAGCCAGGGGACTAGCGGGAGAGAGACCCAGTACTTC,CASSQGTSGRETQYF,TRBV4-1,NA,TRBD2,15,TRBJ2-5
TGTGCCAGCAGACCAGGGGGCAACATGGGCTACACCTTC,CASRPGGNMGYTF,TRBV6-6,NA,TRBD1,13,TRBJ1-2
TGCGCCAGCAGCTGGACTAGCGGGGGCAACAATGAGCAGTTCTTC,CASSWTSGGNNEQFF,TRBV5-1,NA,TRBD2,15,TRBJ2-1
TGTGCCACCTCATTCGGGGAGGGTTACAATGAGCAGTTCTTC,CATSFGEGYNEQFF,TRBV5-8,NA,TRBD2,14,TRBJ2-1
TGCGCCGGGGGGGCAGGGCCAGAGTTGAACACTGAAGCTTTCTTT,CAGGAGPELNTEAFF,TRBV5-1,NA,NA,15,TRBJ1-1
TGTGCCAGCAAAGGCCCCTGGAGTGAGCAGTTCTTC,CASKGPWSEQFF,TRBV11-2,NA,NA,12,TRBJ2-1
TGTGCCTGGAGAGCGTTAACTGACACAGATACGCAGTATTTT,CAWRALTDTDTQYF,TRBV30,NA,NA,14,TRBJ2-3
TGTGCCAGCACCCTGGGACAGCAGCAAGAGACCCAGTACTTC,CASTLGQQQETQYF,TRBV2,NA,TRBD1,14,TRBJ2-5
TGTGCCAGCAGCTTCTCTTGGACTAGCGGGGATGGAAATGAGCAGTTCTTC,CASSFSWTSGDGNEQFF,TRBV7-3,NA,TRBD2,17,TRBJ2-1
TGTGCCAGCTCACCACTTAACAGGGATGGCGAGCAGTACTTC,CASSPLNRDGEQYF,TRBV18,NA,NA,14,TRBJ2-7
TGCGCCAGCAGACCGCAAACAGGGACTGAAAAACTGTTTTTT,CASRPQTGTEKLFF,TRBV5-1,NA,NA,14,TRBJ1-4
TGTGCCAGTAGTAAACCCGCGACCGGGAGGAATGAGCAGTTCTTC,CASSKPATGRNEQFF,TRBV19,NA,TRBD2,15,TRBJ2-1
TGTGCCAGCAGCCCCCGGGGAGGCGACACCGGGGAGCTGTTTTTT,CASSPRGGDTGELFF,TRBV9,NA,NA,15,TRBJ2-2
TGTGCCACCGGGAAAGGTCCCTGGGAGCAGTTCTTC,CATGKGPWEQFF,TRBV9,few,NA,12,TRBJ2-1
TGCGCCAGCTTCACCGGGACAGGAGGAGCAAACACTGAAGCTTTCTTT,CASFTGTGGANTEAFF,TRBV5-1,NA,TRBD1,16,TRBJ1-1
TGTGCCAGCACGCCTGACAGCTCCTACAATGAGCAGTTCTTC,CASTPDSSYNEQFF,TRBV5-4,NA,NA,14,TRBJ2-1
TGTGCCAGCAGGACCGAGACAGGGATGGACGAGCAGTACTTC,CASRTETGMDEQYF,TRBV5-6,NA,TRBD1,14,TRBJ2-7
TGTGCCAGCAGCCAGGGGACTAGCCGATCCTACAATGAGCAGTTCTTC,CASSQGTSRSYNEQFF,TRBV7-3,NA,TRBD2,16,TRBJ2-1
TGTGCCACCAGCATGGGACAGGGCCCCTATGGCTACACCTTC,CATSMGQGPYGYTF,TRBV15,NA,TRBD1,14,TRBJ1-2
TGCGCCAGCAGCCCGAGTTTTACGGTCTACGAGCAGTACTTC,CASSPSFTVYEQYF,TRBV5-1,NA,NA,14,TRBJ2-7
TGTGCCAGCAGCGACGACATTCTCAATGAGCAGTTCTTC,CASSDDILNEQFF,TRBV2,NA,NA,13,TRBJ2-1
TGTGCCTGGAGTGTAGGAACAGCCAATGAGCAGTTCTTC,CAWSVGTANEQFF,TRBV30,NA,NA,13,TRBJ2-1
TGTGCCAGCAGTCTCACAGGGGGCACTGAAGCTTTCTTT,CASSLTGGTEAFF,TRBV2,NA,TRBD1,13,TRBJ1-1
TGTGCCAGCAGTGAATGGATTGGGGGGGGACTGAACACTGAAGCTTTCTTT,CASSEWIGGGLNTEAFF,TRBV6-1,NA,NA,17,TRBJ1-1
TGTGCCAGCACGCCCGGGACACGGGCCGAAAAACTGTTTTTT,CASTPGTRAEKLFF,TRBV2,NA,NA,14,TRBJ1-4
TGCAGTGCTAGAGAGGCGGGAGAGCAGTACTTC,CSAREAGEQYF,TRBV20-1,NA,NA,11,TRBJ2-7
TGTGCCAGTAGGGCGAGGGATTTTGAAAAACTGTTTTTT,CASRARDFEKLFF,TRBV19,NA,NA,13,TRBJ1-4
TGTGCCAGCTCACGCGGGACAGGCACCGGGAGCACTGAAGCTTTCTTT,CASSRGTGTGSTEAFF,TRBV18,NA,TRBD1,16,TRBJ1-1
TGCGCCAGCAGCCCCGGGGGGGGGAGGGTAGCCAAAAACATTCAGTACTTC,CASSPGGGRVAKNIQYF,TRBV4-1,NA,TRBD2,17,TRBJ2-4
TGTGCCAGCAGTGGGGGGACAGGCTACACTGAAGCTTTCTTT,CASSGGTGYTEAFF,TRBV2,NA,TRBD1,14,TRBJ1-1